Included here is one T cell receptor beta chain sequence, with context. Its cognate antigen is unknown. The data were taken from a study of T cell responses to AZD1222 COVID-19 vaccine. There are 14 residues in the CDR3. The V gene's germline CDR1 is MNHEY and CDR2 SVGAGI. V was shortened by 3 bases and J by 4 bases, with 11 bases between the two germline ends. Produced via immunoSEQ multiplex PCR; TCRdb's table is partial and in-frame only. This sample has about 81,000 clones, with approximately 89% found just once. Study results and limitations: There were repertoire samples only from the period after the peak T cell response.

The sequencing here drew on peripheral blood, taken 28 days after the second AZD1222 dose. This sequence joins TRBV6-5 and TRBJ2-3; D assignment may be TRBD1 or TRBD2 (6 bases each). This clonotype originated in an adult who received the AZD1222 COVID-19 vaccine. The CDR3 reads CASSYGGPADTQYF. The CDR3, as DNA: TGTGCCAGCAGTTATGGGGGGCCCGCAGATACGCAGTATTTT.